The following is a T cell receptor (beta chain) sequence with its context. These data originate in a study of T cells in narcolepsy. Method: immunoSEQ multiplex PCR; TCRdb's copy keeps in-frame clones and lacks some. The sample has roughly 32,000 clones, roughly 82% seen once. The germline gives CDR1 ENHRY, CDR2 SYGVKD. This CDR3 comprises 14 residues. V lost 8 bases, J lost 1 base, and 6 bases stayed unmatched. This clonotype was obtained from a human donor with narcolepsy. The chain carries TRBV10-3 and TRBJ2-3; 7 bases fit TRBD2. Specimen: CD45RA- memory CD4+ T cells from PBMCs. CDR3 region: CAIAPSGGTDTQYF. The CDR3 region has the DNA TGTGCCATCGCCCCTAGCGGAGGCACAGATACGCAGTATTTT.